The rows below give T cell receptor beta chains drawn from one sample of a study of blood T cells in healthy people across ages. TCRdb re-called the 5' RACE reads through MiXCR, storing one row per CDR3 protein. The repertoire holds over 1.5 million distinct CDR3 sequences, with around half as singletons. Input material: blood. These TCRs come from a woman between 35 and 50 years old in good health. CDR3s include the opening cysteine and the closing phenylalanine or tryptophan. Only some rows state a clone size, as once, few, many or a class for expanded clones.

j_call,v_call,clone_size,cdr3_aa
TRBJ2-1,TRBV7-7,few,CASSSYSGTANNEQFF
TRBJ2-7,TRBV4-3,.,CASSQERWGSSYEQYF
TRBJ2-5,TRBV21-1,.,CASLEGQGSIGYF
TRBJ1-2,TRBV4-3,.,CASSHGENYGYTF
TRBJ2-5,TRBV28,.,CASSFPPDQETQYF
TRBJ2-7,TRBV12-3/TRBV12-4,.,CASSFSATRKTYEQYF
TRBJ2-3,TRBV12-3/TRBV12-4,few,CASTLDPRTGGTDTQYF
TRBJ2-5,TRBV4-3,.,CASSQGLRQEAQYF
TRBJ2-3,TRBV20-1,.,CSARRQNTDTQYF
TRBJ2-4,TRBV29-1,.,CSVANPGTKNIQYF
TRBJ1-6,TRBV12-3/TRBV12-4,.,CASSLIGGSSPLHF
TRBJ2-4,TRBV7-2,.,CASSLTPGGRNIQYF
TRBJ2-1,TRBV5-1,few,CASSVPGTPTEQFF
TRBJ1-2,TRBV7-3,few,CASSSLQGQGYTF
TRBJ1-4,TRBV20-1,.,CSARDQVREKLFF
TRBJ2-1,TRBV9,.,CASAQSNEQFF
TRBJ2-1,TRBV20-1,once,CSAFTSGGFYNEQFF
TRBJ2-7,TRBV7-9,.,CASSELTSSEQYF
TRBJ2-6,TRBV7-9,once,CASSLRDQGSGANVLTF
TRBJ2-1,TRBV6-2/TRBV6-3,.,CASSLAGGCNEQFF
TRBJ1-4,TRBV29-1,.,CSVGPGRGGEKLFF
TRBJ2-5,TRBV10-3,.,CAISGGTSGGTQETQYF
TRBJ2-6,TRBV5-1,many,CASSLGLSGANVLTF
TRBJ2-5,TRBV11-1,.,CASSSDRSGETQYF
TRBJ1-1,TRBV21-1,.,CASRTGWLDTEAFF
TRBJ2-1,TRBV20-1,.,CSAVASGGALDEQFF
TRBJ2-1,TRBV20-1,few,CSALRGGSSYNEQFF
TRBJ1-4,TRBV5-1,.,CASSLRVGANEKLFF
TRBJ1-2,TRBV4-3,.,CASSRAVGTAIDFGYGYTF
.,TRBV28,.,CASTGGGQANYEQYF
TRBJ2-1,TRBV20-1,few,CSARDLFLAGIGEQFF
TRBJ2-5,TRBV24-1,few,CATSVIGQGKETQYF
TRBJ1-4,TRBV20-1,.,CSARDFPGWDEKLFF
TRBJ2-6,TRBV6-6,few,CASSYSPSGAGANVLTF
TRBJ2-3,TRBV28,.,CASTKTQGVADTQYF
TRBJ1-2,TRBV7-8,.,CASSLGTGVTGYTF